Sequencing of this T cell receptor (beta chain) was carried out in a study of molecular identifiers for immune sequencing clone quantification. On this clonotype: This sequence may be a read error, since a much larger clone differs from it by one base.

For bulk TCR libraries, previously described methods and listed TCR primers were used. TCRdb analysed the PCR reads with MiXCR anew, one entry per CDR3 protein. The profile shows about 67,000 distinct CDR3 sequences, less than 20% of them singletons. This CDR3 is built from 14 residues. Trimming shortened V by 5 bases and J by 1 base, and 12 bases separated the two germline ends. Germline V gives CDR1 SGHVS, CDR2 FNYEAQ. This sequence originates from a human donor in good health. Some libraries in this study had Jurkat cell RNA spiked in. The sequencing sample was made of naive CD8+ T cells from blood, with Jurkat cell RNA spiked in. Sample subset: FACS-sorted CD8+CD4-CCR7+CD45RA+ naive T cells. This sequence joins TRBV7-6 and TRBJ2-7; the D gene is possibly TRBD2 (6 bases). CDR3 in DNA: TGTGCCAGCAGCCCCGGGACTCTATCCTACGAGCAGTACGTC. This gives the protein CASSPGTLSYEQYV.